The 13 T cell receptor beta chains listed next were all sequenced from one sample in a study of blood T cell repertoires in COVID-19. Sequenced by immunoSEQ multiplex PCR; TCRdb stores in-frame clones only, minus some. The table records approximately 400,000 clones, 85% to 90% of them present only once. Sequencing was done on a sample of PBMCs or T cells enriched from blood (not recorded which). Every receptor here comes from a woman aged 18-30 years who had recovered from COVID-19.

This chain uses TRBV13 with TRBJ1-4, with 7 bases that match TRBD1. This CDR3 is 15 amino acids long. Germline trimming cut 6 bases from V and 1 base from J; bases unmatched to any gene: 5. CDR1 PRHDT and CDR2 FYEKMQ come from the germline V gene (reference sequence). This CDR3 is CASRWTGRTNEKLFF. CDR3 coding DNA: TGTGCCAGCAGGTGGACAGGTAGAACTAATGAAAAACTGTTTTTT.

This chain joins TRBV28 and TRBJ1-5, with unresolved D. V was trimmed by 5 bases and J by 3 bases, leaving 11 bases between them. This CDR3 is 14 amino acids long. Germline values: CDR1 MDHEN, CDR2 SYDVKM. CDR3 nucleotides: TGTGCCAGCAGTCCGGGAGGGTACAATCAGCCCCAGCATTTT. It is translated as CASSPGGYNQPQHF. Based on the CDR3 plus reference TRBV28 and TRBJ1-5, the full variable domain is DVKVTQSSRYLVKRTGEKVFLECVQDMDHENMFWYRQDPGLGLRLIYFSYDVKMKEKGDIPEGYSVSREKKERFSLILESASTNQTSMYLCASSPGGYNQPQHFGDGTRLSIL.

The chain joins TRBV7-2 to TRBJ1-5; D perhaps matches TRBD1 (6 bases). Per the germline V gene, CDR1 is SGHTA and CDR2 is FQGNSA. V lost 5 bases, J lost 4 bases, and 15 bases lay in between. CDR3 length: 15 amino acids. The CDR3 here is CASSQARTVNQPQHF. CDR3 nucleotides: TGTGCCAGCAGCCAGGCAAGGACAGTTAATCAGCCCCAGCATTTT.

The rearrangement links TRBV7-3 to TRBJ1-2; 9 bases line up with TRBD1. CDR3 length: 15 residues. Germline CDR1 reads SGHTA; CDR2 reads FQGTGA. V shed 1 base and J 7 bases; nucleotides not matched to a gene: 7. CDR3 region: CASSLRAGQGFGYTF. The CDR3 DNA sequence: TGTGCCAGCAGCTTAAGGGCGGGACAGGGTTTTGGCTACACCTTC. Supplemented by reference TRBV7-3 and TRBJ1-2, the full variable domain reads GAGVSQTPSNKVTEKGKYVELRCDPISGHTALYWYRQSLGQGPEFLIYFQGTGAADDSGLPNDRFFAVRPEGSVSTLKIQRTERGDSAVYLCASSLRAGQGFGYTFGSGTRLTVV.

The rearrangement links TRBV5-1 to TRBJ2-3; 11 bases are a match to TRBD1. This CDR3 has 16 residues. Trimming cost V 4 bases and J 4 bases; bases outside gene matches: 8. Germline V gene sequence: CDR1 SGHRS, CDR2 YFSETQ. CDR3 in DNA: TGCGCCAGCAGCCGACTGGGACAGGGGGGCGCAGATACGCAGTATTTT. Translating gives CASSRLGQGGADTQYF.

The chain combines TRBV7-9 with TRBJ1-5; D remains unclear. V gave up 1 base and J gave up 6 bases, with 10 bases separating them. This CDR3 is 14 amino acids long. Germline V lookup: CDR1 SEHNR, CDR2 FQNEAQ (reference sequence). CDR3 loop: CASSLGVAVQPQHF. The DNA for the CDR3 is TGTGCCAGCAGCTTAGGGGTTGCGGTTCAGCCCCAGCATTTT.

The chain carries TRBV29-1 and TRBJ2-7; TRBD2 agrees at 7 bases. CDR1 is SQVTM, CDR2 ANQGSEA, per germline. The CDR3 is 13 amino acids. V gave up 5 bases and J gave up 4 bases; unmatched junction bases: 8. CDR3 protein: CSVQAGDVYEQYF. CDR3 bases: TGCAGCGTTCAGGCGGGGGACGTTTACGAGCAGTACTTC.

The V call is TRBV5-4, the J call TRBJ2-7; 8 nucleotides line up with TRBD1. Germline assignment: CDR1 SGHNT and CDR2 YYREEE (reference sequence). This CDR3 region has 14 residues. J was trimmed by 2 bases and V by 4 bases; bases with no gene match: 5. CDR3 coding DNA: TGTGCCAGCAGCATGGACAGGGTCACCTACGAGCAGTACTTC. Its translation is CASSMDRVTYEQYF.

This clone appeared once. The rearrangement links TRBV4-1 to TRBJ2-7; 7 nucleotides align to TRBD2. In germline, CDR1 is MGHRA, CDR2 YSYEKL. The CDR3 is 17 amino acids. V gave up 1 base and J gave up 2 bases; unmatched junction bases: 11. The CDR3 DNA follows: TGCGCCAGCAGCCAAGTAAGGGAGAGCGGGGACCCCTACGAGCAGTACTTC. It specifies CASSQVRESGDPYEQYF.

This clone turned up a few times. The germline gene is not matched at one end of the junction; a read error may be the cause. The chain recombines TRBV18 with TRBJ1-2, with D tentatively TRBD1 (5 bases). Germline CDR1 KGHSH, CDR2 LQKENI. The CDR3 extends over 15 amino acids. The CDR3 DNA reads TGTGCCAGCTCACCGGTAGGGGTTAGTAACGATGGCTACACCTTC. It yields the protein CASSPVGVSNDGYTF.

The J gene is TRBJ2-2, the V gene TRBV24-1; D gene ambiguous. From germline, CDR1 is KGHDR and CDR2 SFDVKD. Trimming shortened V by 1 base and J by 3 bases, and 8 bases separated the two germline ends. The CDR3 spans 15 residues. The CDR3 DNA reads as TGTGCCACCAGTGATTTAATGCAGGACACCGGGGAGCTGTTTTTT. Translating it yields CATSDLMQDTGELFF.

This chain links TRBV3-1 (or the pseudogene TRBV3-2) with TRBJ1-3; D ambiguous. V shed 4 bases and J shed 4 bases, with 17 bases lying between them. The CDR3 consists of 16 residues. Germline V gene lookup returns CDR1 LGHDT and CDR2 YNNKEL (reference sequence). CDR3 DNA sequence: TGTGCCAGCAGCCCACGCCTGGGCCCCCTCGGAAACACCATATATTTT. It codes for CASSPRLGPLGNTIYF.

The chain combines TRBV5-4 with TRBJ2-5; 10 nucleotides line up with TRBD2. J was trimmed by 2 bases and V by 0 bases; bases with no gene match: 7. The CDR3 consists of 17 residues. Germline lookup yields CDR1 SGHNT and CDR2 YYREEE (reference sequence). This chain's CDR3 is CASSLASGGDPQETQYF. The DNA for the CDR3 is TGTGCCAGCAGCTTGGCTAGCGGGGGCGACCCACAAGAGACCCAGTACTTC. The full variable domain, its missing parts supplied by reference TRBV5-4 and TRBJ2-5, is ETGVTQSPTHLIKTRGQQVTLRCSSQSGHNTVSWYQQALGQGPQFIFQYYREEENGRGNFPPRFSGLQFPNYSSELNVNALELDDSALYLCASSLASGGDPQETQYFGPGTRLLVL.